Shown below are 23 T cell receptor beta chains from a single sample sequenced in a study of OX40 agonist ivuxolimab in advanced cancers. Clones were sequenced by immunoSEQ multiplex PCR, and TCRdb holds only the in-frame ones, with some missing. The profile shows about 79,000 clones, about 90% of them singletons. The material sequenced was CD4+ or CD8+ T cells sorted from blood, taken in a trial of the OX40 agonist ivuxolimab. These receptors came from an adult with an advanced solid tumor such as melanoma, head and neck, liver or kidney cancer.

J is TRBJ2-7 and V is TRBV6-1, with a possible D match to TRBD2 (5 bases). This CDR3 is 15 amino acids long. The germline gives CDR1 MNHNS, CDR2 SASEGT. Trimming took off 1 base at V and 2 bases at J, with 12 bases between the two ends. The CDR3 loop is CASSEGGLIAYEQYF. The CDR3 DNA reads as TGTGCCAGCAGTGAAGGCGGGTTGATCGCCTACGAGCAGTACTTC.

The chain is built from TRBV27 and TRBJ2-7, with a tentative D call TRBD1 (5 bases). The germline CDR1 and CDR2 sequences are MNHEY and SMNVEV (reference sequence). The CDR3 is 17 residues long. The V gene lost 2 bases and the J gene lost 0 bases, with 17 bases spanning the gap. The chain's CDR3 is CASSLGAGPLHSYEQYF. The CDR3 DNA reads TGTGCCAGCAGTTTAGGGGCAGGTCCCCTTCACTCCTACGAGCAGTACTTC.

The chain joins TRBV6-1 to TRBJ1-2, with 9 bases aligning to TRBD1. J was trimmed by 3 bases and V by 2 bases; bases with no gene match: 7. The CDR3 has 16 residues. Per germline, CDR1 MNHNS and CDR2 SASEGT. CDR3 DNA sequence: TGTGCCAGCAGTGAAAGCCCCCGGACAGGGGACTATGGCTACACCTTC. This gives the protein CASSESPRTGDYGYTF.

CDR3 bases: TGTGCCAGCAGCGTAGCTCGTAGTAGCGCTCTGGGGAATGAGCAGTTCTTC. Protein: CASSVARSSALGNEQFF. This chain uses TRBV9 with TRBJ2-1; tentatively, D is TRBD2 (5 bases). From germline, CDR1 is SGDLS and CDR2 YYNGEE. This CDR3 is built from 17 residues. The V end lost 0 bases, the J end lost 7 bases, and 20 bases lay between the germline ends.

This chain links TRBV30 with TRBJ2-3; 8 bases fit TRBD2. The V segment lost 0 bases and the J segment 5 bases; nucleotides outside the gene matches: 10. The CDR3 loop spans 16 amino acids. The V gene's germline CDR1 is GTSNPN and CDR2 SVGIG (reference sequence). CDR3: CAWSVPVTGGRDTQYF. The CDR3 nucleotides read TGTGCCTGGAGTGTACCGGTAACGGGAGGGCGAGATACGCAGTATTTT.

The chain is built from TRBV25-1 and TRBJ1-3; tentative D call: TRBD1 (5 bases). Germline CDR1 and CDR2: MGHDK and SYGVNS. The CDR3 is 14 residues long. V was cut by 3 bases and J by 2 bases, with 8 bases left in between. DNA for the CDR3: TGTGCCAGCAGTGACGGGGGTCCTGGAAACACCATATATTTT. It is translated as CASSDGGPGNTIYF.

As to this clone: The sample carries other DNA sequences with the same CDR3. The V call is TRBV5-1, the J call TRBJ2-3; D is uncertain. There are 15 residues in the CDR3. The germline V gene encodes CDR1 SGHRS and CDR2 YFSETQ. Trimming stripped 1 base from V and 0 bases from J, with 9 bases between. The CDR3, as DNA: TGCGCCAGCAGCTTGTCAGGCACTAGCACAGATACGCAGTATTTT. The encoded protein is CASSLSGTSTDTQYF.

The chain couples TRBV28 to TRBJ2-7; 7 nucleotides match TRBD2. Per the germline V gene, CDR1 is MDHEN and CDR2 is SYDVKM. This CDR3 has 16 residues. After removal of 6 bases from V and 1 base from J, the junction contained 12 bases not matched to a gene. CDR3 nucleotide sequence: TGTGCCAGCAGCTCCACCCGCCAGCGGGGATCCTACGAGCAGTACTTC. It yields the protein CASSSTRQRGSYEQYF. Using reference TRBV28 and TRBJ2-7 for the parts outside the CDR3, the full variable domain is DVKVTQSSRYLVKRTGEKVFLECVQDMDHENMFWYRQDPGLGLRLIYFSYDVKMKEKGDIPEGYSVSREKKERFSLILESASTNQTSMYLCASSSTRQRGSYEQYFGPGTRLTVT.

The gene calls are TRBV27 and TRBJ1-6; D perhaps matches TRBD1 (5 bases). V was cut by 1 base and J by 7 bases, with 11 bases left in between. The CDR3 length is 15 residues. CDR1 MNHEY and CDR2 SMNVEV come from the germline V gene (reference sequence). The CDR3 is CASSLWARANSPLHF. In nucleotides, the CDR3 is TGTGCCAGCAGTTTATGGGCCAGGGCGAATTCACCCCTCCACTTT.

The gene calls are TRBV9 and TRBJ2-5; D uncertain. The germline V gene has CDR1 SGDLS and CDR2 YYNGEE. Between the trimmed V and J ends, which lost 0 bases and 5 bases, there was a span of 8 bases. The CDR3 extends over 13 amino acids. CDR3 residues: CASSVGSWETQYF. The CDR3 nucleotides are TGTGCCAGCAGCGTAGGAAGTTGGGAGACCCAGTACTTC.

This clone has a single count. The J gene is TRBJ2-7, the V gene TRBV18; the match to TRBD2 covers 11 bases. The germline V gene encodes CDR1 KGHSH and CDR2 LQKENI. Germline trimming cut 3 bases from V and 4 bases from J; bases unmatched to any gene: 8. The CDR3 extends over 16 amino acids. CDR3 protein: CASSPPGLAGLYEQYF. In nucleotides, the CDR3 is TGTGCCAGCTCACCTCCCGGACTAGCGGGTCTATACGAGCAGTACTTC.

This rearrangement joins TRBV5-1 to TRBJ2-5; D possibly uses TRBD1 or TRBD2 (5 bases each). The V gene lost 2 bases and the J gene lost 5 bases, with 13 bases spanning the gap. Looked up from germline, CDR1 is SGHRS and CDR2 is YFSETQ. This CDR3 is built from 14 residues. CDR3 in DNA: TGCGCCAGCAGCTTTAATCCAGGGAGTGAGACCCAGTACTTC. Protein product: CASSFNPGSETQYF.

A note on this clone: At one end the junction does not follow the germline gene, possibly because of a read error. The chain joins TRBV7-7 to TRBJ2-7, with TRBD1 matching over 8 bases. Germline V lookup: CDR1 SSHAT, CDR2 FNYEAQ (reference sequence). CDR3 length: 15 residues. The CDR3 region is CASSNRGVRGHEQYF. DNA of the CDR3: TGTGCTAGCAGCAATAGGGGAGTCAGGGGGCACGAGCAGTACTTC. The full variable domain, in which reference TRBV7-7 and TRBJ2-7 provide the parts outside the CDR3, is GAGVSQSPRYKVTKRGQDVTLRCDPISSHATLYWYQQALGQGPEFLTYFNYEAQPDKSGLPSDRFSAERPEGSISTLTIQRTEQRDSAMYRCASSNRGVRGHEQYFGPGTRLTVT.

This chain links TRBV5-1 with TRBJ1-2; D gene uncertain. The germline CDR1 and CDR2 sequences are SGHRS and YFSETQ. This CDR3 has 14 amino acids. The V end was cut by 0 bases, the J end by 8 bases, with 14 bases between. This CDR3 reads CASSLVPVSIGYTF. CDR3 coding DNA: TGCGCCAGCAGCTTGGTTCCAGTGTCCATCGGCTACACCTTC.

V usage is TRBV11-2 and J usage is TRBJ2-3, with TRBD2 matching over 10 bases. The germline CDR1 and CDR2 sequences are SGHAT and FQNNGV. This CDR3 spans 17 amino acids. V shed 0 bases and J 4 bases; nucleotides not matched to a gene: 7. Written as DNA, the CDR3 is TGTGCCAGCAGCTTAGAGGCTAGCGGGAGTTGGGCAGATACGCAGTATTTT. Residues: CASSLEASGSWADTQYF.

CDR3 coding DNA: TGTGCCAGCAGCCAGGACGTACTAGCGGTCAATGAGCAGTTCTTC. Its translation is CASSQDVLAVNEQFF. This chain links TRBV4-2 with TRBJ2-1; TRBD2 agrees at 8 bases. Trimming took 3 bases from V and 6 from J; bases not matched to a gene: 7. CDR1 is LGHNA and CDR2 is YNFKEQ in the germline V gene. The CDR3 spans 15 residues.

V is TRBV20-1 and J is TRBJ2-1, with D possibly TRBD2 on 5 matching bases. V dropped 4 bases and J dropped 7 bases, with 8 bases sitting between them. The CDR3 loop spans 11 amino acids. Per germline, CDR1 DFQATT and CDR2 SNEGSKA (reference sequence). CDR3 protein: CSAKLVNEQFF. The CDR3 region has the DNA TGCAGTGCTAAACTAGTGAATGAGCAGTTCTTC.

This clone was detected a few times. This chain joins TRBV28 and TRBJ1-5; D is uncertain. CDR3 length: 15 residues. Per germline, CDR1 MDHEN and CDR2 SYDVKM. V gave up 6 bases and J gave up 5 bases, with 17 bases separating them. CDR3 region: CASRPDGLNDQPQHF. As DNA, the CDR3 is TGTGCCAGCAGGCCGGACGGATTGAACGATCAGCCCCAGCATTTT.

The chain combines TRBV4-2 with TRBJ2-1; 9 bases are shared with TRBD2. Germline CDR1 reads LGHNA; CDR2 reads YNFKEQ. The CDR3 has 17 residues. Trimming cost V 0 bases and J 1 base; bases outside gene matches: 4. The CDR3 sequence: CASSQELLAGSYNEQFF. The CDR3 nucleotides are TGTGCCAGCAGCCAAGAGCTTCTAGCGGGATCCTACAATGAGCAGTTCTTC.

The chain joins TRBV7-8 to TRBJ2-5; no firm D call. Germline V CDR1 and CDR2: SGHVS, FQNEAQ. The CDR3 is 11 residues long. Trimming stripped 4 bases from V and 3 bases from J, with 3 bases between. The CDR3 reads CASSSEETQYF. The CDR3 DNA reads TGTGCCAGCAGCTCGGAAGAGACCCAGTACTTC.

The rearrangement links TRBV28 to TRBJ2-7, with D tentatively TRBD2 (6 bases). Trimming pared 2 bases from V and 2 bases from J, leaving 10 bases between. Looked up from germline, CDR1 is MDHEN and CDR2 is SYDVKM. The CDR3 consists of 14 residues. For the CDR3, the DNA is TGTGCCAGCAGTTTACCAGGCGGGGCCTACGAGCAGTACTTC. This codes for CASSLPGGAYEQYF.

The V and J genes are TRBV4-1 and TRBJ2-7; 9 positions agree with TRBD1. The CDR3 covers 18 residues. The germline V gene has CDR1 MGHRA and CDR2 YSYEKL. The V gene end was trimmed by 3 bases and the J gene end by 2 bases; junction bases not matched to a gene: 14. The CDR3: CASSQGSSGTGLTYEQYF. The CDR3 nucleotides read TGCGCCAGCAGCCAGGGGTCTTCCGGGACAGGGCTCACCTACGAGCAGTACTTC.

The V and J genes are TRBV10-3 and TRBJ1-2; TRBD1 matches 9 bases. With 2 bases clipped from V and 6 bases from J, the junction kept 7 bases outside the gene matches. The CDR3 sequence is 15 residues long. Looked up from germline, CDR1 is ENHRY and CDR2 is SYGVKD. The CDR3 spells CAISEATGTGHGYTF. The CDR3 DNA follows: TGTGCCATCAGTGAGGCGACCGGGACAGGGCATGGCTACACCTTC.